These 20 T cell receptor beta chains were all obtained from the same sample, sequenced in a study of Ad26.COV2.S vaccination and SARS-CoV-2 variants. Treatment of the sample: some 20 received Ad26.COV2.S at low or high dose, single or two shots; about 5 received placebo; per-sample allocation not given. Samples were taken on day 63 after the first vaccine or placebo injection. Profiled with immunoSEQ multiplex PCR; TCRdb holds only in-frame clones, not every one. The sample carries about 350,000 clones, 65% to 90% recorded once. This specimen was peripheral blood, taken in a trial of Ad26.COV2.S vaccine versus placebo. The receptors derive from a person aged 18-65 years who received the Ad26.COV2.S COVID-19 vaccine or a placebo.

This clone was seen only once. The chain has TRBV21-1 and TRBJ2-7. TRBV21-1 is shown as a pseudogene. CDR3 length: 15 residues. This CDR3 reads CASISSGRTAYEQYF. Here the CDR3 DNA reads TGTGCCAGCATCTCATCGGGGCGAACGGCCTACGAGCAGTACTTC.

CDR3 bases: TGTGCCATCAGTGAGTCGCAGGGAATCGGCAAAAACATTCAGTACTTC. Translated, it gives CAISESQGIGKNIQYF. The chain links TRBV10-3 to TRBJ2-4; the D gene is possibly TRBD1 (5 bases). Germline loops: CDR1 ENHRY, CDR2 SYGVKD. V lost 0 bases, J lost 3 bases, and 12 bases lay in between. The CDR3 contains 16 residues.

The chain recombines TRBV18 with TRBJ2-7; TRBD2 matches at 7 bases. The junction had 9 bases not matched to a gene; V was cut back by 4 bases and J by 0 bases. Germline V gene lookup returns CDR1 KGHSH and CDR2 LQKENI. This CDR3 has 16 residues. CDR3: CASSLSLAVSSYEQYF. The CDR3 region has the DNA TGTGCCAGCTCACTCTCTCTAGCGGTTAGCTCCTACGAGCAGTACTTC.

The rearrangement uses TRBV2 and TRBJ1-6; maybe TRBD1 (5 bases). The ends were cut back, 8 bases at V and 6 bases at J, with 17 bases in the middle. This CDR3 has 15 residues. The germline V gene has CDR1 SNHLY and CDR2 FYNNEI. The CDR3 loop is CASSLERQSNSPLHF. The CDR3 DNA reads TGTGCCAGCTCCCTAGAGAGACAGAGTAATTCACCCCTCCACTTT.

The V and J genes are TRBV28 and TRBJ1-5; D remains ambiguous. Germline V CDR1 and CDR2: MDHEN, SYDVKM. V was clipped by 2 bases and J by 3 bases, with 11 bases between them. The CDR3 length is 15 residues. The CDR3 sequence is CASSLESVLNQPQHF. The CDR3 DNA reads as TGTGCCAGCAGTTTAGAAAGTGTTCTCAATCAGCCCCAGCATTTT. Supplemented by reference TRBV28 and TRBJ1-5, the full variable domain reads DVKVTQSSRYLVKRTGEKVFLECVQDMDHENMFWYRQDPGLGLRLIYFSYDVKMKEKGDIPEGYSVSREKKERFSLILESASTNQTSMYLCASSLESVLNQPQHFGDGTRLSIL.

The V call is TRBV2, the J call TRBJ1-5; D remains ambiguous. Between the trimmed V and J ends, which lost 5 bases and 2 bases, there was a span of 16 bases. The CDR3 totals 16 residues. Germline V CDR1 and CDR2: SNHLY, FYNNEI. Here the CDR3 DNA reads TGTGCCAGCAGTCCCGGACGGAGGGAAGGCAATCAGCCCCAGCATTTT. Its translation: CASSPGRREGNQPQHF.

This chain joins TRBV19 and TRBJ2-1; 8 bases align to TRBD2. The CDR3 is made up of 13 amino acids. Trimming at V came to 7 bases and at J to 12 bases, leaving 11 bases not matched to a gene. Germline values: CDR1 LNHDA, CDR2 SQIVND (reference sequence). The CDR3 is CASTPVAGSVQFF. CDR3 coding DNA: TGTGCCAGTACCCCCGTAGCGGGATCGGTGCAGTTCTTC.

CDR3 amino acids: CASSLLPTGGEGAFF. In nucleotides, the CDR3 is TGTGCCAGCAGCCTCCTCCCGACAGGGGGCGAAGGAGCTTTCTTT. This rearrangement joins TRBV7-2 to TRBJ1-1; 10 bases align to TRBD1. Germline-derived CDR1 and CDR2 are SGHTA and FQGNSA. The junction had 13 bases not matched to a gene; V was cut back by 5 bases and J by 10 bases. The CDR3 covers 15 residues.

The chain uses TRBV24-1 and TRBJ1-2; D is unclear. The germline V gene encodes CDR1 KGHDR and CDR2 SFDVKD. The CDR3 consists of 13 residues. Trimming cost V 4 bases and J 8 bases, with 13 bases left between them. The CDR3 bases are TGTGCCACCAGTGACTGGACCGGCGGGGGCTACACCTTC. It yields the protein CATSDWTGGGYTF.

The chain couples TRBV11-2 to TRBJ2-7, with 8 nucleotides matching TRBD2. The CDR3 is made up of 15 amino acids. The V segment lost 1 base and the J segment 3 bases; nucleotides outside the gene matches: 5. The germline V gene encodes CDR1 SGHAT and CDR2 FQNNGV. This chain's CDR3 is CASSLGSGLGYEQYF. CDR3 coding DNA: TGTGCCAGCAGCTTAGGTTCGGGACTAGGCTACGAGCAGTACTTC. Supplemented by reference TRBV11-2 and TRBJ2-7, the full variable domain reads EAGVAQSPRYKIIEKRQSVAFWCNPISGHATLYWYQQILGQGPKLLIQFQNNGVVDDSQLPKDRFSAERLKGVDSTLKIQPAKLEDSAVYLCASSLGSGLGYEQYFGPGTRLTVT.

The chain carries TRBV11-3 and TRBJ2-7; perhaps TRBD2 as D (6 bases). Germline V gene data show CDR1 as SGHNT and CDR2 as YENEEA. The CDR3 loop spans 14 amino acids. The CDR3 DNA is TGTTTCTGGGGTAGGCGGTCATCCGGGGGTGAGCAGTACTTC. Translating it yields CFWGRRSSGGEQYF.

V is TRBV19 and J is TRBJ2-2, with D possibly being TRBD2 (5 bases). This CDR3 has 19 residues. V gave up 5 bases and J gave up 8 bases, with 30 bases separating them. Germline CDR1 is LNHDA and CDR2 is SQIVND (reference sequence). The CDR3 DNA is TGTGCCAGTAGTCCCGGGCCTAGTCGGGCTAGCAACCCCAGAGGGGAGCTGTTTTTT. This gives the protein CASSPGPSRASNPRGELFF.

The chain is built from TRBV24-1 and TRBJ1-1; 10 positions match TRBD1. Trimming took 5 bases from V and 3 from J; bases not matched to a gene: 5. CDR1 KGHDR and CDR2 SFDVKD come from the germline V gene. This CDR3 spans 15 amino acids. CDR3 residues: CATSGAGTGDTEAFF. CDR3 bases: TGTGCCACCAGTGGGGCCGGGACAGGGGACACTGAAGCTTTCTTT.

This chain links TRBV24-1 with TRBJ1-4; 9 bases agree with TRBD1. Germline values: CDR1 KGHDR, CDR2 SFDVKD. CDR3 size: 15 residues. V lost 7 bases and J lost 5; bases outside the gene matches: 7. The CDR3 bases are TGTGCCACCAGCCTAGGGGACAGGGAGAATGAAAAACTGTTTTTT. This codes for CATSLGDRENEKLFF.

This clone was seen more than once but under ten times. The gene calls are TRBV4-3 and TRBJ2-7; 8 bases fit TRBD1. Germline CDR1 reads LGHNA; CDR2 reads YSLEER. Trimming took 4 bases from V and 0 from J; bases not matched to a gene: 5. This CDR3 is built from 15 residues. The CDR3 DNA reads TGCGCCAGCAGCCGGGGGACAGGAAACTCCTACGAGCAGTACTTC. Amino acid sequence: CASSRGTGNSYEQYF.

The chain is built from TRBV7-2 and TRBJ2-1; D possibly corresponds to TRBD1 (6 bases). The CDR3 covers 15 residues. V lost 2 bases and J 6 bases, leaving 14 bases between the germline ends. Germline assignment: CDR1 SGHTA and CDR2 FQGNSA. The CDR3 loop is CASSLQGLAPNEQFF. The CDR3 DNA sequence: TGTGCCAGCAGCTTACAGGGGCTAGCACCCAATGAGCAGTTCTTC.

The CDR3 here is CASSQGWGLQYNEQFF. Here the CDR3 DNA reads TGTGCCAGCAGCCAAGGATGGGGACTACAATACAATGAGCAGTTCTTC. The chain combines TRBV3-1 (or the pseudogene TRBV3-2) with TRBJ2-1, with 7 bases lining up with TRBD2. The CDR3 extends over 16 amino acids. Germline values: CDR1 LGHDT, CDR2 YNNKEL (reference sequence). V lost 1 base to trimming and J lost 4 bases; unmatched junction nucleotides: 7.

This chain connects TRBV5-6 to TRBJ2-7; 7 nucleotides agree with TRBD2. Germline V gives CDR1 SGHDT, CDR2 YYEEEE. There are 14 residues in the CDR3. Germline trimming cut 3 bases from V and 2 bases from J; bases unmatched to any gene: 5. CDR3 protein: CASSSGTTTYEQYF. The CDR3 DNA reads as TGTGCCAGCAGCTCCGGGACTACTACCTACGAGCAGTACTTC.

This chain joins TRBV13 and TRBJ2-2; D possibly matches TRBD1 or TRBD2 (5 bases each). Trimming left V 5 bases short and J 8 bases short, with 18 bases between. The CDR3 is 15 residues long. Looked up from germline, CDR1 is PRHDT and CDR2 is FYEKMQ (reference sequence). As DNA, the CDR3 is TGTGCCAGCAGCGCCAAGGGACCATTGGCGGGGGAGCTGTTTTTT. As protein: CASSAKGPLAGELFF.

J is TRBJ1-1 and V is TRBV7-2; D not resolved. The CDR3 consists of 13 residues. Trimming cost V 5 bases and J 4 bases, with 11 bases left between them. CDR1 is SGHTA, CDR2 FQGNSA, per germline. The CDR3, as DNA: TGTGCCAGCAGCCCCCTGGTGGGCACTGAAGCTTTCTTT. Amino acids: CASSPLVGTEAFF.